The 2 T cell receptor beta chains presented below share a single source sample, sequenced in a study of blood T cell repertoires in COVID-19. Clones were read by immunoSEQ multiplex PCR, and TCRdb kept only the in-frame ones, dropping some. The sample includes 100,000 to 150,000 clones, around nine tenths seen only once; the top ten take about 4.4%. The specimen was peripheral blood. The receptors stem from a man aged 60 to 75 with COVID-19, enrolled during active disease.

About this clone: The junction departs from the called germline gene at one end, perhaps through a read error. The chain combines TRBV7-7 with TRBJ2-2; perhaps TRBD1 as D (5 bases). The CDR3 length is 16 residues. CDR1 is SSHAT and CDR2 is FNYEAQ in the germline V gene (reference sequence). The DNA for the CDR3 is TGTGCTAGCAGCTTAAAAGGGGCTCAAAACACCGGGGAGCTGTTTTTT. It encodes CASSLKGAQNTGELFF.

In DNA, the CDR3 is TGCGCCAGCTTACCCGGGGGACAGGGGATGGGAGGCTACACCTTC. Translation: CASLPGGQGMGGYTF. The chain uses TRBV5-1 and TRBJ1-2; TRBD1 agrees at 10 bases. Per germline, CDR1 SGHRS and CDR2 YFSETQ. The CDR3 consists of 15 residues. V lost 7 bases and J lost 8; bases outside the gene matches: 14.